The clone carrying this T cell receptor beta chain was seen ten or more times. Antigen specificity is unknown. This beta chain slipped into a library made for alpha chains as a stray read, so its size is not meaningful. This sample stems from a study of spatial heterogeneity in lung cancer. Broader study findings: Counts that tracked tumor mutation counts were those of expanded intratumoral alpha and beta TCRs.

Noted time point: sample taken at primary tumor resection. Material for sequencing was whole RNA from tumor, nontumor lung or frozen PBMC, left unsorted. Using its own MiXCR run on the 5' RACE reads, TCRdb lists one record per CDR3 protein. Found here are around 6,200 distinct CDR3 sequences, approximately 15% of them singletons; the top ten hold more than 8.5%. Germline lookup yields CDR1 KGHDR and CDR2 SFDVKD. The CDR3 covers 14 residues. Trimming at V came to 8 bases and at J to 4 bases, leaving 5 bases not matched to a gene. Sequencing used lung tumor tissue, obtained at surgery. The V gene is TRBV24-1, the J gene TRBJ2-1; 9 positions agree with TRBD2. This TCR was recovered from a male donor with early-stage non-small cell lung cancer. The CDR3 nucleotides are TGTGCCACCAAGGCTAGCGGGACTTACAATGAGCAGTTCTTC. Its protein product is CATKASGTYNEQFF.